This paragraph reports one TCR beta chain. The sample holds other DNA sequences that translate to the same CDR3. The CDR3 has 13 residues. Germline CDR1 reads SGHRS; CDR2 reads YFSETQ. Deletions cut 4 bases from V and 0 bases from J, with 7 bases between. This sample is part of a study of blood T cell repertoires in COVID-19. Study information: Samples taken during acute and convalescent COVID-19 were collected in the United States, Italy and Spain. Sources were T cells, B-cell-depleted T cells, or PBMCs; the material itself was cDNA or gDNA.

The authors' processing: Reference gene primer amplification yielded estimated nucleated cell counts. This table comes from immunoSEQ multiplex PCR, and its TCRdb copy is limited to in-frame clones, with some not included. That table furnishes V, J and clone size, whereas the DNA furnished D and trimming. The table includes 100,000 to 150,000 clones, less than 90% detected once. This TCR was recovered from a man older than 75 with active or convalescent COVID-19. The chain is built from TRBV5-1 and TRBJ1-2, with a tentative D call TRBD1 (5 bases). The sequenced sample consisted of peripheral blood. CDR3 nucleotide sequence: TGCGCCAGCAGCCCGGACACTAACTATGGCTACACCTTC. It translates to CASSPDTNYGYTF. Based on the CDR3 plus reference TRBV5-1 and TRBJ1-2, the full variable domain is KAGVTQTPRYLIKTRGQQVTLSCSPISGHRSVSWYQQTPGQGLQFLFEYFSETQRNKGNFPGRFSGRQFSNSRSEMNVSTLELGDSALYLCASSPDTNYGYTFGSGTRLTVV.